The sequence of this T cell receptor (beta chain) was determined in a study of blood T cell repertoires in COVID-19. Across the whole study: Italy, Spain and the United States were the sources of the convalescent and acute COVID-19 samples.

This CDR3 is built from 11 residues. Trimming removed 5 bases from V and 5 bases from J, with 6 bases in between. Study members were between 18 and 89 years old and lived in roughly 24 US regions. Donors of Cohort 3 who recovered were those that had two negative PCRs, clearance, or symptom resolution. TCRdb keeps only in-frame clones here, not all; method: immunoSEQ multiplex PCR. The profile shows 250,000 to 350,000 clones, more than 80% of them singletons. Input material: PBMCs or T cells enriched from blood (not recorded which). The source is a woman under 30 who had recovered from COVID-19. This chain uses TRBV12-3 or TRBV12-4 with TRBJ2-5; D not resolved. The CDR3 sequence: CASSILETQYF. The CDR3 DNA reads as TGTGCCAGCAGTATCTTGGAGACCCAGTACTTC.